What follows is one T cell receptor beta chain and its context. Its antigen is currently unknown. The sample is drawn from a study of regulatory T cells in long-lasting Graves disease. Study-level findings and limits: There were preferences for TRBV28, TRBJ1-2 and TRBJ2-5 in persistent disease.

The time point: newly diagnosed GD, antithyroid drugs for less than 3 months. The TCR library was made from RNA that had been extracted from PBMCs in TRIzol. Patients with Graves' disease were diagnosed by American Thyroid Association guidelines. The V and J ends lost 5 bases and 1 base respectively, with 11 bases between them. This CDR3 has 14 residues. Germline CDR1 and CDR2: SEHNR and FQNEAQ (reference sequence). Building the TCR beta libraries relied on iRepertoire HTBI primers, and CDR3 regions underwent Arm-PCR. A single record per CDR3 protein comes from TCRdb applying MiXCR to the multiplex PCR reads. The sample has 500,000 or so distinct CDR3 sequences, around 15% seen once. Another study also made use of these data, one on T cells in Graves' hyperthyroidism and ophthalmopathy.

The sample consisted of peripheral blood mononuclear cells (PBMCs), taken at new diagnosis, from a patient treated with antithyroid drugs. The chain employs TRBV7-9 and TRBJ1-1; D is unresolved. The clonotype originates from a man aged 35 to 55 with Graves disease. The CDR3 coding sequence is TGTGCCAGCAGCCGCCGGGCCACGAACACTGAAGCTTTCTTT. Its protein is CASSRRATNTEAFF. The full variable domain, completed using reference TRBV7-9 and TRBJ1-1, is DTGVSQNPRHKITKRGQNVTFRCDPISEHNRLYWYRQTLGQGPEFLTYFQNEAQLEKSRLLSDRFSAERPKGSFSTLEIQRTEQGDSAMYLCASSRRATNTEAFFGQGTRLTVV.